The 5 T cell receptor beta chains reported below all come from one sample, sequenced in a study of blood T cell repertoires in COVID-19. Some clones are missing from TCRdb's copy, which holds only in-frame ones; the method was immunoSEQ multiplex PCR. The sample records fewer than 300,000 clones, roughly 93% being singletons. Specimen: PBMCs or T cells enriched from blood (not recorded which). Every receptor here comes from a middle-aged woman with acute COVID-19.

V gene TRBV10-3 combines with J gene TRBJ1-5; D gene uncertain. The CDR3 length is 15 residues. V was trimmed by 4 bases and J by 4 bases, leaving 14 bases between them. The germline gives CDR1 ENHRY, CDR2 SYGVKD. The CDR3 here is CAISVGGSGNQPQHF. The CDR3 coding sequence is TGTGCCATCAGTGTAGGAGGGTCGGGAAATCAGCCCCAGCATTTT.

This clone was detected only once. Written as DNA, the CDR3 is TGTGCCAGCAGCTTAACTCTTTCTCGGGGCTACACCTTC. It specifies CASSLTLSRGYTF. The chain carries TRBV7-2 and TRBJ1-2, with D unclear. Germline values: CDR1 SGHTA, CDR2 FQGNSA. The CDR3 is 13 amino acids. V lost 2 bases, J lost 8 bases, and 12 bases lay in between. The full variable domain, in which reference TRBV7-2 and TRBJ1-2 provide the parts outside the CDR3, is GAGVSQSPSNKVTEKGKDVELRCDPISGHTALYWYRQSLGQGLEFLIYFQGNSAPDKSGLPSDRFSAERTGGSVSTLTIQRTQQEDSAVYLCASSLTLSRGYTFGSGTRLTVV.

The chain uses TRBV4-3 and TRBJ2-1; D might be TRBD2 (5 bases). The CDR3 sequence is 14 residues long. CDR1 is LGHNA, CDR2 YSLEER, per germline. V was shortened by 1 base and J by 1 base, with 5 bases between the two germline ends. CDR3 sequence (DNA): TGCGCCAGCAGCCAAGGCGGGTCCTACAATGAGCAGTTCTTC. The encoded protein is CASSQGGSYNEQFF.

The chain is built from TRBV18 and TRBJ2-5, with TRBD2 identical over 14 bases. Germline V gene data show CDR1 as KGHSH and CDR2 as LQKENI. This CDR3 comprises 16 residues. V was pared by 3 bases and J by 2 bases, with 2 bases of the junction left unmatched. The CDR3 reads CASSPRTSGGQETQYF. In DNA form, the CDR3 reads TGTGCCAGCTCACCCCGGACTAGCGGGGGGCAAGAGACCCAGTACTTC.

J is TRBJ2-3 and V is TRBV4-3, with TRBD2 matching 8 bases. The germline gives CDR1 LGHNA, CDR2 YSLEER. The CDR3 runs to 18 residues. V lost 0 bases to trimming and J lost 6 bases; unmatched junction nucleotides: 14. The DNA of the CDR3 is TGCGCCAGCAGCCAAGATATATCGAGCGGGAGACCAGCGGATACGCAGTATTTT. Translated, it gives CASSQDISSGRPADTQYF.